This T cell receptor beta chain was recorded in a study of blood T cell repertoires in COVID-19. Overall study: From the United States, Italy and Spain came samples of acute and convalescent COVID-19. PBMCs, B-cell-depleted T cells, or T cells provided the cDNA or gDNA that made up the material.

The length of the CDR3 is 14 residues. Trimming left V 6 bases short and J 5 bases short, with 14 bases between. Germline V gene lookup returns CDR1 MDHEN and CDR2 SYDVKM. In the authors' workflow: Amplification with reference gene primers provided the estimates of nucleated cell counts. Sequenced by immunoSEQ multiplex PCR; TCRdb stores in-frame clones only, minus some. That table is the source of V, J and clone size, and D and trimming were worked out from the DNA. The table lists 95,000 to 100,000 clones, 91% of them singletons. This clone was detected a few times. The origin of this receptor is a man aged 50-60 years with acute or convalescent COVID-19. The sequenced material came from peripheral blood. This chain connects TRBV28 to TRBJ1-5; no firm D call. The CDR3, as DNA: TGTGCCAGCAGCCGAAGCTGGGCACATCAGCCCCAGCATTTT. It translates to CASSRSWAHQPQHF.